The rows below give T cell receptor beta chains drawn from one sample of a study of cytomegalovirus exposure and HLA in healthy donors. The method was immunoSEQ multiplex PCR; TCRdb's version includes in-frame clones alone and lacks a portion of them. Among roughly 180,000 clones, about four fifths were seen once, and the ten largest hold approximately 6%. Material for sequencing was PBMCs. The receptors come from a woman in her twenties or thirties in good health and CMV-seropositive. The CDR3 runs from the conserved cysteine through the conserved F or W. D genes are given only for firm matches. The size entry is marked missing in some rows and otherwise reads once, few, many or a size class.

clone size | D gene | J gene | V gene | CDR3 protein | CDR3 DNA
NA | TRBD1 | TRBJ2-3 | TRBV6-1 | CASSPTGGLTDTQYF | TGTGCCAGCAGCCCTACAGGGGGCCTAACAGATACGCAGTATTTT
NA | NA | TRBJ2-5 | TRBV5-6 | CASSPENTQGGETQYF | TGTGCCAGCAGCCCCGAAAATACTCAGGGTGGGGAGACCCAGTACTTC
NA | NA | TRBJ2-3 | TRBV11-3 | CASSPGHSTDTQYF | TGTGCCAGCAGCCCCGGACATAGCACAGATACGCAGTATTTT
NA | NA | TRBJ1-2 | TRBV5-1 | CASRTGTSGYTF | TGCGCCAGCAGAACAGGTACTTCTGGCTACACCTTC
few | NA | TRBJ1-1 | TRBV5-1 | CASTNRAGMNTEAFF | TGCGCCAGCACCAACAGGGCAGGTATGAACACTGAAGCTTTCTTT
NA | NA | TRBJ2-2 | TRBV5-1 | CASSEGVTGELFF | TGCGCCAGCTCGGAGGGTGTAACCGGGGAGCTGTTTTTT
NA | TRBD2 | TRBJ2-7 | TRBV4-3 | CASSQEIQAGVSYEQYF | TGCGCCAGCAGCCAAGAGATACAAGCGGGGGTATCCTACGAGCAGTACTTC
few | TRBD1 | TRBJ2-1 | TRBV6-6 | CASGQGAREQFF | TGTGCCAGCGGACAGGGGGCTCGGGAGCAGTTCTTC
NA | NA | TRBJ1-1 | TRBV6-6 | CASSPRVITEAFF | TGTGCCAGCAGTCCCAGGGTAATCACTGAAGCTTTCTTT
once | NA | TRBJ2-1 | TRBV6-1 | CASSATRQVNEQFF | TGTGCCAGCAGTGCCACCAGACAGGTCAATGAGCAGTTCTTC
NA | NA | TRBJ2-1 | TRBV6-5 | CASSGRGYNEQFF | TGTGCCAGCAGCGGGAGAGGTTACAATGAGCAGTTCTTC
NA | NA | TRBJ1-5 | TRBV4-1 | CASSQDQGSKPQHF | TGCGCCAGCAGCCAAGACCAGGGGAGTAAGCCCCAGCATTTT
NA | TRBD2 | TRBJ2-1 | TRBV4-1 | CASSHLAGSYNEQFF | TGCGCCAGCAGCCATTTAGCGGGATCCTACAATGAGCAGTTCTTC
NA | NA | TRBJ2-7 | TRBV5-1 | CASSSAGTGTYEQYF | TGCGCCAGCAGCTCAGCCGGGACTGGAACCTACGAGCAGTACTTC
once | TRBD1 | TRBJ1-3 | TRBV7-9 | CASSLSRGQNTIYF | TGTGCCAGCAGCTTAAGTAGGGGGCAAAACACCATATATTTT
NA | NA | TRBJ2-5 | TRBV9 | CASSPSLEGGETQYF | TGTGCCAGCAGCCCCTCCCTCGAGGGGGGGGAGACCCAGTACTTC
NA | TRBD1 | TRBJ1-5 | TRBV19 | CASSPDRVRDQPQHF | TGTGCCAGTAGTCCGGACAGGGTGCGCGACCAGCCCCAGCATTTT
NA | TRBD1 | TRBJ2-7 | TRBV6-5 | CASSARTGEGYEQYF | TGTGCCAGCAGTGCCAGGACAGGAGAGGGTTACGAGCAGTACTTC
NA | TRBD1 | TRBJ1-6 | TRBV4-1 | CASSQNRGNSPLHF | TGCGCCAGCAGCCAAAACAGGGGAAATTCACCCCTCCACTTT
few | NA | TRBJ1-1 | TRBV18 | CASSRGRDTEAFF | TGTGCCAGCTCAAGGGGGAGGGACACTGAAGCTTTCTTT
NA | TRBD1 | TRBJ1-2 | TRBV6-5 | CASSYSTGASGYTF | TGTGCCAGCAGTTACTCGACAGGGGCTAGTGGCTACACCTTC
NA | NA | TRBJ1-6 | TRBV6-5 | CASSYDGFSPLHF | TGTGCCAGCAGTTACGACGGGTTCTCACCCCTCCACTTT
NA | NA | TRBJ2-2 | TRBV11-3 | CASSLVSGGDTGELFF | TGTGCCAGCAGCTTAGTATCAGGCGGGGACACCGGGGAGCTGTTTTTT
once | TRBD2 | TRBJ2-7 | TRBV7-2 | CASSNPSGGNEQYF | TGTGCCAGCAGCAATCCTAGCGGGGGGAACGAGCAGTACTTC
few | NA | TRBJ2-7 | TRBV5-1 | CASSLNYEQYF | TGCGCCAGCAGTTTAAACTACGAGCAGTACTTC
NA | NA | TRBJ1-1 | TRBV13 | CASSRTGGTEAFF | TGTGCCAGCAGCCGGACGGGGGGGACTGAAGCTTTCTTT
NA | NA | TRBJ2-7 | TRBV21-1 | CASSNQDRPYEQYF | TGTGCCAGCAGCAATCAGGATCGACCGTACGAGCAGTACTTC
NA | NA | TRBJ1-5 | TRBV7-9 | CASSLEGQYSNQPQHF | TGTGCCAGCAGCTTAGAAGGACAGTATAGCAATCAGCCCCAGCATTTT
NA | TRBD1 | TRBJ1-2 | TRBV10-3 | CAISEGQGTNYGYTF | TGTGCCATCAGTGAGGGACAGGGGACTAACTATGGCTACACCTTC
NA | TRBD1 | TRBJ2-4 | TRBV7-2 | CASTPDRAQGSIQYF | TGTGCCAGCACCCCGGACAGGGCGCAAGGGAGCATTCAGTACTTC
NA | NA | TRBJ2-1 | TRBV7-5 | CARRGYEQFF | TGTGCCAGGCGAGGCTATGAGCAGTTCTTC
NA | NA | TRBJ2-7 | TRBV6-6 | CASSSGTIDRRDEQYF | TGTGCCAGCAGTTCCGGTACGATCGACAGGCGCGACGAGCAGTACTTC
NA | TRBD1 | TRBJ2-3 | TRBV5-1 | CASSRGQAMPSTDTQYF | TGCGCCAGCAGCCGAGGACAGGCGATGCCTAGCACAGATACGCAGTATTTT
NA | TRBD1 | TRBJ1-2 | TRBV7-9 | CASSGDSNYGYTF | TGTGCCAGCAGCGGGGACAGTAACTATGGCTACACCTTC
NA | NA | TRBJ2-3 | TRBV7-5 | CARRGGTDRTSGREYF | TGTGCCAGAAGGGGAGGGACAGACCGGACTAGCGGGAGGGAGTATTTT
NA | TRBD1 | TRBJ1-1 | TRBV28 | CASRLTGGLTEAFF | TGTGCCAGCAGGCTGACAGGGGGCTTGACTGAAGCTTTCTTT
few | NA | TRBJ2-7 | TRBV2 | CASSARLSSYEQYF | TGTGCCAGCAGTGCCCGGTTGAGCTCCTACGAGCAGTACTTC
NA | TRBD1 | TRBJ2-2 | TRBV25-1 | CASNRGDRATGELFF | TGTGCCAGCAATAGGGGGGACAGGGCCACCGGGGAGCTGTTTTTT
NA | TRBD2 | TRBJ2-7 | TRBV13 | CASSLGGAGGLYSYEQYF | TGTGCCAGCAGCTTAGGTGGAGCGGGGGGCCTATACTCCTACGAGCAGTACTTC
NA | NA | TRBJ2-5 | TRBV5-1 | CASSWRDSLQETQYF | TGCGCCAGCAGCTGGAGGGACTCCCTTCAAGAGACCCAGTACTTC
NA | TRBD1 | TRBJ1-3 | TRBV28 | CASTDRESGNTIYF | TGTGCCAGTACGGACAGGGAATCTGGAAACACCATATATTTT
NA | NA | TRBJ1-1 | TRBV4-3 | CASSQYAGGTEAFF | TGCGCCAGCAGCCAATACGCGGGGGGCACTGAAGCTTTCTTT
NA | NA | TRBJ1-5 | TRBV2 | CASSSSNGGPQHF | TGTGCCAGCAGTTCGTCTAACGGGGGGCCCCAGCATTTT
NA | NA | TRBJ2-7 | TRBV23-1 | CASNGDEQYF | TGCGCCAGCAACGGTGACGAGCAGTACTTC
NA | TRBD1 | TRBJ1-1 | TRBV6-1 | CASSEAKKGAYLNTEAFF | TGTGCCAGCAGTGAAGCGAAGAAGGGGGCGTATTTGAACACTGAAGCTTTCTTT
NA | TRBD1 | TRBJ2-1 | TRBV11-1 | CASSPQGVNEQFF | TGTGCCAGCAGCCCACAGGGGGTTAATGAGCAGTTCTTC
few | TRBD1 | TRBJ1-2 | TRBV6-1 | CASSETTGVGGYTF | TGTGCCAGCAGTGAAACGACAGGGGTCGGTGGCTACACCTTC
NA | NA | TRBJ2-7 | TRBV21-1 | CASSKHWSGGGYEQYF | TGTGCCAGCAGCAAACACTGGAGCGGGGGGGGCTACGAGCAGTACTTC
NA | NA | TRBJ1-4 | TRBV14 | CASSLGWTLGANEKLFF | TGTGCCAGCAGCCTAGGGTGGACACTCGGAGCTAATGAAAAACTGTTTTTT
NA | NA | TRBJ2-3 | TRBV27 | CASGYFRDFLLYF | TGTGCCAGCGGATATTTCCGGGACTTCCTGTTGTATTTT
NA | TRBD1 | TRBJ1-6 | TRBV6-1 | CASSTGQVATSPLHF | TGTGCCAGCAGTACGGGACAGGTCGCGACCTCACCCCTCCACTTT
NA | NA | TRBJ2-7 | TRBV27 | CASSSMGPSYEQYF | TGTGCCAGCAGTTCCATGGGGCCGTCCTACGAGCAGTACTTC
NA | NA | TRBJ2-7 | TRBV14 | CASSHSVYEQYF | TGTGCCAGCAGCCACTCAGTCTACGAGCAGTACTTC